This T cell receptor (beta chain) was identified during a study of cytomegalovirus exposure and HLA in healthy donors. For this clone: The target antigen is unknown.

CDR3 size: 15 residues. V was clipped by 3 bases and J by 2 bases, with 13 bases between them. Germline V lookup: CDR1 SGHTA, CDR2 FQGNSA. The PCR employed 60 Vbeta primers together with 13 Jbeta primers. Profiled with immunoSEQ multiplex PCR; TCRdb holds only in-frame clones, not every one. Of 100,000 to 150,000 clones in the sample, approximately 84% were seen once. Notes on the study in general: Whilst most TCR sequences proved rare, a subset of public TCRs occurred across many donors.

This chain uses TRBV7-2 with TRBJ1-1; D remains unclear. The sequenced sample consisted of PBMCs. The source is a man younger than 30 in good health and CMV-seropositive. As DNA, the CDR3 is TGTGCCAGCAGCTTCGAGATCGGGGAAAACACTGAAGCTTTCTTT. Its protein product is CASSFEIGENTEAFF.